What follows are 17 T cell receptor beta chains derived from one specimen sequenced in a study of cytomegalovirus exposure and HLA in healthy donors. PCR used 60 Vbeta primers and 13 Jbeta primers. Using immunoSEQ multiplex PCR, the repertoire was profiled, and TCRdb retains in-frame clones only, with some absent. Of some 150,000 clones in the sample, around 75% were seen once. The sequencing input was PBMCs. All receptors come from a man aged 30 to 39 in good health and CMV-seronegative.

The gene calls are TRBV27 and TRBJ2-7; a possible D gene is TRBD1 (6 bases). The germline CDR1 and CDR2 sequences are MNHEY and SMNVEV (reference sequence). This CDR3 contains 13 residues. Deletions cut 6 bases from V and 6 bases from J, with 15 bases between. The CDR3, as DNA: TGTGCCAGCAGGGGATGGAGCAGGGGCGAGCAGTACTTC. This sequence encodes CASRGWSRGEQYF.

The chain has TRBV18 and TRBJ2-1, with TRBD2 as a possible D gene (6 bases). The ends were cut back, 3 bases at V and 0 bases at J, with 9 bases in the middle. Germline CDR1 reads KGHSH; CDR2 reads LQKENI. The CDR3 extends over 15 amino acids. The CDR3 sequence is CASSPGRGSYNEQFF. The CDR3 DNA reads TGTGCCAGCTCACCGGGGCGGGGCTCCTACAATGAGCAGTTCTTC.

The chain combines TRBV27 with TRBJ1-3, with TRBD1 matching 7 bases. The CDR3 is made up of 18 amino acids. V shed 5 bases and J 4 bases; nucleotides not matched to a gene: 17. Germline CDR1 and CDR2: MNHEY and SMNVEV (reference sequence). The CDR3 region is CASSPSTYEGAAGNTIYF. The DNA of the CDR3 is TGTGCCAGCAGTCCCTCTACGTATGAGGGGGCGGCAGGAAACACCATATATTTT.

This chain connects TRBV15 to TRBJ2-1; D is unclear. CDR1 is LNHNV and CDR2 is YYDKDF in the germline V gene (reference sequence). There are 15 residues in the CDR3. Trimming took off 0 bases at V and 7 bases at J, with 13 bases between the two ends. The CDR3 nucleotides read TGTGCCACCAGCAGAGAAAAGCTGTACGGGAATGAGCAGTTCTTC. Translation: CATSREKLYGNEQFF. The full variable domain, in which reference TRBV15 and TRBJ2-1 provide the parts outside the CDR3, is DAMVIQNPRYQVTQFGKPVTLSCSQTLNHNVMYWYQQKSSQAPKLLFHYYDKDFNNEADTPDNFQSRRPNTSFCFLDIRSPGLGDTAMYLCATSREKLYGNEQFFGPGTRLTVL.

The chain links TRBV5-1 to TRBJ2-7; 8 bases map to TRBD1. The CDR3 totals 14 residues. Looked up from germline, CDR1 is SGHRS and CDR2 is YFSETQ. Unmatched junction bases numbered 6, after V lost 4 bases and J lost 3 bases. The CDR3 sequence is CASSTGTGLYEQYF. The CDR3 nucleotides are TGCGCCAGCAGCACCGGGACAGGCCTCTACGAGCAGTACTTC. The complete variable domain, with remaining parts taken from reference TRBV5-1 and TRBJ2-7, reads KAGVTQTPRYLIKTRGQQVTLSCSPISGHRSVSWYQQTPGQGLQFLFEYFSETQRNKGNFPGRFSGRQFSNSRSEMNVSTLELGDSALYLCASSTGTGLYEQYFGPGTRLTVT.

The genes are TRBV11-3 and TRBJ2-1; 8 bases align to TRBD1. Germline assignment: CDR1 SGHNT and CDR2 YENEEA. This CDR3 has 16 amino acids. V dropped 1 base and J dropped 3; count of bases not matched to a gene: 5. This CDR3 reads CASSLVRGRFYNEQFF. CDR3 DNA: TGTGCCAGCAGCTTAGTCAGGGGGCGCTTCTACAATGAGCAGTTCTTC.

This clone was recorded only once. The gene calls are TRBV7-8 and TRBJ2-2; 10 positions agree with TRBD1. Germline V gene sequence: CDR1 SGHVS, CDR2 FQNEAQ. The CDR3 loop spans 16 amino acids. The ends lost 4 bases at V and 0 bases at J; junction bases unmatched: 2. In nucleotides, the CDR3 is TGTGCCAGCAGCTGGGGGACAGGGGCGAACACCGGGGAGCTGTTTTTT. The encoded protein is CASSWGTGANTGELFF.

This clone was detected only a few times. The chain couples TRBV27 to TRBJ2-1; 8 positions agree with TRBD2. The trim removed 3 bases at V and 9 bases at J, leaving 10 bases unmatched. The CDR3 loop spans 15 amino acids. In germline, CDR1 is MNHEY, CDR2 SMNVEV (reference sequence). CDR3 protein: CASSFSGGVISEQFF. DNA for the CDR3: TGTGCCAGCAGTTTCAGCGGGGGTGTAATCAGTGAGCAGTTCTTC.

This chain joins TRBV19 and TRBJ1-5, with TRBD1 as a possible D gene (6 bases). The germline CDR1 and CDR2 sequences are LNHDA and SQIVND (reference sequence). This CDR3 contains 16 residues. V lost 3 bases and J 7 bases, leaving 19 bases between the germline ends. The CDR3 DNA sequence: TGTGCCAGTAGTATTTATCTGGGGGCAGCAGAACAGCCCCAGCATTTT. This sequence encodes CASSIYLGAAEQPQHF.

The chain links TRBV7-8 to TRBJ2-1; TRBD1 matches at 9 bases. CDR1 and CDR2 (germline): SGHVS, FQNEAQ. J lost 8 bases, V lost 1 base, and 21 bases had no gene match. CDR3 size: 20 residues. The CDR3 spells CASSLVMGQGIVYGRDEQFF. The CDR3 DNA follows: TGTGCCAGCAGCTTAGTAATGGGACAGGGAATAGTATACGGTCGCGATGAGCAGTTCTTC.

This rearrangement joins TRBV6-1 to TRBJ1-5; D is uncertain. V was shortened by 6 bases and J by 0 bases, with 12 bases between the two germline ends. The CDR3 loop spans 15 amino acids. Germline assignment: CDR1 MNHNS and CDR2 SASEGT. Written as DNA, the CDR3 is TGTGCCAGCAGCCTAAGGCAGGATAGCAATCAGCCCCAGCATTTT. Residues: CASSLRQDSNQPQHF.

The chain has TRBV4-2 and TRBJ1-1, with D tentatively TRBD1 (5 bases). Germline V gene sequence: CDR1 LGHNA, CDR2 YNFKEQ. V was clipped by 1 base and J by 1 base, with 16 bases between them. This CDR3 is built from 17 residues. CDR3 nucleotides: TGTGCCAGCAGCCAAGTCATACGGAGGGGCCCGAACACTGAAGCTTTCTTT. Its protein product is CASSQVIRRGPNTEAFF.

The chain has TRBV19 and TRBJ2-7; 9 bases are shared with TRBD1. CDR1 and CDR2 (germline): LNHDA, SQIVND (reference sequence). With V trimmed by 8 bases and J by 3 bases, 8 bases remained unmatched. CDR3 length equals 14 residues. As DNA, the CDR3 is TGTGCCAGTCGGAAGGGACAGGGCAACTACGAGCAGTACTTC. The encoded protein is CASRKGQGNYEQYF.

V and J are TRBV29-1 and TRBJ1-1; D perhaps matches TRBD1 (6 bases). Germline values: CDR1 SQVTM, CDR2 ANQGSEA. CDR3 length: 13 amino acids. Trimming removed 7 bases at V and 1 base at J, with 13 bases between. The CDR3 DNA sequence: TGCAGCGCTTCGGACAGCTGGAACACTGAAGCTTTCTTT. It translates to CSASDSWNTEAFF.

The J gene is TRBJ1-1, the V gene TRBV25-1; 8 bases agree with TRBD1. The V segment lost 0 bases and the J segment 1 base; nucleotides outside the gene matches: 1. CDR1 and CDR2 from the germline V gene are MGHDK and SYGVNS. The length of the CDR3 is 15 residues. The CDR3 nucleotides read TGTGCCAGCAGTGAATATGGGACAGGGAACACTGAAGCTTTCTTT. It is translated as CASSEYGTGNTEAFF.

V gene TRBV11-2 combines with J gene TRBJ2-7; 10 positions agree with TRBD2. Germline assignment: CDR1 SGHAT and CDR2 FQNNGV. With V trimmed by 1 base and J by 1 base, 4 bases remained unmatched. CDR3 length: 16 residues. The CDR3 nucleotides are TGTGCCAGCAGCTTAGCTAGCGGGAGAGGATCCTACGAGCAGTACTTC. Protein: CASSLASGRGSYEQYF.

The CDR3 nucleotides are TGTGCCAGCAGTGTATCACAGGCTGACCAGCCCCAGCATTTT. Translated, it gives CASSVSQADQPQHF. The V call is TRBV2, the J call TRBJ1-5; tentative D call: TRBD1 (5 bases). Germline values: CDR1 SNHLY, CDR2 FYNNEI. V lost 4 bases and J 7 bases, leaving 14 bases between the germline ends. CDR3 length: 14 amino acids.